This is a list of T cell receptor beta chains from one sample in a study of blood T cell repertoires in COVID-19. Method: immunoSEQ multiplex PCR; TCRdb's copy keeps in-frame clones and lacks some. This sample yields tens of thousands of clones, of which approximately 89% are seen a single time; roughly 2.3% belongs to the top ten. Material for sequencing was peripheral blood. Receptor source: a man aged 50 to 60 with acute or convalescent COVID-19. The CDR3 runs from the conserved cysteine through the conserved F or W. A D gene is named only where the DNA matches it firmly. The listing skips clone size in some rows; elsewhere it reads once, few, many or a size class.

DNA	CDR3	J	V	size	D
TGTGCCAGCAGTGCCAGGGGGGTATACAATGAGCAGTTCTTC	CASSARGVYNEQFF	TRBJ2-1	TRBV25-1	.	.
TGTGCCAGCAGCCGCGATGCGGGGCACACTGAAGCTTTCTTT	CASSRDAGHTEAFF	TRBJ1-1	TRBV14	.	.
TGTGCCAGCAGCCCTCGACTAGCGGGGCCAGATACGCAGTATTTT	CASSPRLAGPDTQYF	TRBJ2-3	TRBV3-1/TRBV3-2	.	TRBD2
TGCGCCAGCAGCCTTCGCCCTTCGGGGGAGAGCTCCTACAATGAGCAGTTCTTC	CASSLRPSGESSYNEQFF	TRBJ2-1	TRBV4-1	.	.
TGTGCCAGCAGCTTCGGACAGGGGGATGGCTACACCTTC	CASSFGQGDGYTF	TRBJ1-2	TRBV5-6	once	TRBD1
TGTGCCAGTAGTATAGGAGCGGGCCCCACAGATACGCAGTATTTT	CASSIGAGPTDTQYF	TRBJ2-3	TRBV19	.	.
TGTGCCAGCAGTTTGGGGGGTAATGAGCAGTTCTTC	CASSLGGNEQFF	TRBJ2-1	TRBV27	.	.
TGTGCCACCAGCTCTCACAGGTCCGGGACAGGGGATAATTCACCCCTCCACTTT	CATSSHRSGTGDNSPLHF	TRBJ1-6	TRBV15	.	TRBD1
TGCGCCAGCCGCGCATCGGGACAGGGCTACAATGAGCAGTTCTTC	CASRASGQGYNEQFF	TRBJ2-1	TRBV5-1	.	TRBD1
TGCGCCAGCAGCTTGACAGTCGCCGGCACTGAAGCTTTCTTT	CASSLTVAGTEAFF	TRBJ1-1	TRBV5-1	.	.
TGTGCCAGCAGTTTATGGTTTTCGTTGGCTAGCGGACCCTACGAGCAGTACTTC	CASSLWFSLASGPYEQYF	TRBJ2-7	TRBV28	once	TRBD2
TGTGCCAGCAGCGTAGCATTAATCGCGGGAGGAGAAAATGAGCAGTTCTTC	CASSVALIAGGENEQFF	TRBJ2-1	TRBV9	.	TRBD2
TGCGCCAGCAGCTTGCAGGGGGTCACGGATGAGCAGTTCTTC	CASSLQGVTDEQFF	TRBJ2-1	TRBV5-1	.	TRBD1
TGTGCCAGCGAGGGTCGGGTGGATACTGAAGCTTTCTTT	CASEGRVDTEAFF	TRBJ1-1	TRBV7-2	.	.
TGTGCCAGCAGTGTCCGGGACATCAGCACAGATACGCAGTATTTT	CASSVRDISTDTQYF	TRBJ2-3	TRBV2	.	.
TGTGCCAGCAGCTTACAGGACCAGGGGGCGGGTGGCTACACCTTC	CASSLQDQGAGGYTF	TRBJ1-2	TRBV9	.	TRBD1
TGTGCCAGTAGTACAGGGTTCCCAATTGATGAGCAGTTCTTC	CASSTGFPIDEQFF	TRBJ2-1	TRBV19	.	.
TGCAGCGCCGGGACTAGCGCGGTCAATGAGCAGTTCTTC	CSAGTSAVNEQFF	TRBJ2-1	TRBV29-1	once	TRBD2
TGTGCCAGCAGCTTCCTCGAGTATGGCTACACCTTC	CASSFLEYGYTF	TRBJ1-2	TRBV28	.	.
TGTGCCAGCAGCTTAACCACCACAAATACGCAGTATTTT	CASSLTTTNTQYF	TRBJ2-3	TRBV7-2	few	.
TGTGCCACCAGTGATCTGACTAGCGGGGGGGCGATAGATACGCAGTATTTT	CATSDLTSGGAIDTQYF	TRBJ2-3	TRBV24-1	.	TRBD2
TGTGCCAGCAGTCACGGGACAGGGACCTATGGCTACACCTTC	CASSHGTGTYGYTF	TRBJ1-2	TRBV7-9	.	TRBD1
TGTGCCAGCAGCCCCGCGGGGGGCAGAAGTGCAGATACGCAGTATTTT	CASSPAGGRSADTQYF	TRBJ2-3	TRBV7-3	.	TRBD2
TGTGCCAGCAGCTTAGGCCCGGGGGGACAGGGGACTACAGCTTTCTTT	CASSLGPGGQGTTAFF	TRBJ1-1	TRBV7-6	.	TRBD1
TGCGCCAGCAGCCAAGATTGGAGAGGACTAGCAAACATTCAGTACTTC	CASSQDWRGLANIQYF	TRBJ2-4	TRBV4-3	.	TRBD2
TGTGCCAGCAGCTCTCTAGGGGGCTTCAAGAACACTGAAGCTTTCTTT	CASSSLGGFKNTEAFF	TRBJ1-1	TRBV7-6	.	TRBD1
TGTGCCAGCGCACCGGGACAGGGCATCGAGCAGTACTTC	CASAPGQGIEQYF	TRBJ2-7	TRBV27	.	TRBD1
TGTGCCAGCAGCTTCGGAAGGGACAGCGGGATTCAGTACTTC	CASSFGRDSGIQYF	TRBJ2-4	TRBV7-2	.	.
TGTGCCTGGAGTGTACTCAGGGGAGTGGGAGAGACCCAGTACTTC	CAWSVLRGVGETQYF	TRBJ2-5	TRBV30	.	.
TGTGCCAGCAGCTTAGATGTGGGCCCCGGTCGCGAGCAGTACTTC	CASSLDVGPGREQYF	TRBJ2-7	TRBV7-8	.	.
TGTGCCAGCAGCGTGGGGACAGGGGGCGACACAGATACGCAGTATTTT	CASSVGTGGDTDTQYF	TRBJ2-3	TRBV9	.	TRBD1
TGTGCCAGCAGTTACCGGCAGGGAGGACATGGCTACACCTTC	CASSYRQGGHGYTF	TRBJ1-2	TRBV6-2/TRBV6-3	.	.
TGTGCCAGCAGCCTCGGACAGATTGGGTCTTTGTCTGGAAACACCATATATTTT	CASSLGQIGSLSGNTIYF	TRBJ1-3	TRBV3-1/TRBV3-2	.	.
TGTGCCAGCGGTAAAACTACAGATACGCAGTATTTT	CASGKTTDTQYF	TRBJ2-3	TRBV2	.	.
TGTGCCAGCAGCCCAGGGTCCCGGGAGACCCAGTACTTC	CASSPGSRETQYF	TRBJ2-5	TRBV7-9	.	.
TGTGCCACCAGTGACCCCCGGGGGAGTAATCAGCCCCAGCATTTT	CATSDPRGSNQPQHF	TRBJ1-5	TRBV24-1	.	.
TGCAGCGTCGGTGGGGGGTACTACAATGAGCAGTTCTTC	CSVGGGYYNEQFF	TRBJ2-1	TRBV29-1	.	.
TGTGCCAGCAGCTTACTCCAAGGGGGAGAAAAGTACTTC	CASSLLQGGEKYF	TRBJ2-7	TRBV7-3	.	.
TGTGCCAGCAGCTTAACTCCTGGACAGATCCTTTCTGGAAACACCATATATTTT	CASSLTPGQILSGNTIYF	TRBJ1-3	TRBV7-9	once	.
TGTGCCAGCAGCTCGACAGGGGGCCAAGAGACCCAGTACTTC	CASSSTGGQETQYF	TRBJ2-5	TRBV11-2	.	TRBD1
TGTGCCAGCAGTTTAAAGCGGCATTTGAACACTGAAGCTTTCTTT	CASSLKRHLNTEAFF	TRBJ1-1	TRBV27	.	.
TGTGCCAGCTCGTTGGGACTACAAGAGACCCAGTACTTC	CASSLGLQETQYF	TRBJ2-5	TRBV18	few	TRBD2
TGTGCCAGCAGTCCGGGACAGGGAGGTGGCTACACCTTC	CASSPGQGGGYTF	TRBJ1-2	TRBV12-3/TRBV12-4	.	TRBD1
TGTGCCAGCAGTTTCGGAACAGGGCAATCACCCCTCCACTTT	CASSFGTGQSPLHF	TRBJ1-6	TRBV27	.	.
TGTGCCAGCAGTTACGATTCCCGGGACAGGCACCGAGGCTACACCTTC	CASSYDSRDRHRGYTF	TRBJ1-2	TRBV6-5	.	TRBD1
TGCGCCAGCAGCTTGGAAGGACAGGGCGTCGCAGATACGCAGTATTTT	CASSLEGQGVADTQYF	TRBJ2-3	TRBV5-1	.	TRBD1
TGTGCCAGCAGTACCCGGGGGTCCGGGCCCCAGCATTTT	CASSTRGSGPQHF	TRBJ1-5	TRBV6-5	.	.